This entry lists 2 T cell receptor beta chains sequenced from one sample in a study of response to subunit inactivated influenza vaccine. TCRdb reanalysed the RT-PCR reads using MiXCR and keeps one entry per CDR3 protein. The table shows some 500,000 distinct CDR3 sequences, with roughly 13% occurring only once. The input for sequencing was PBMCs from blood, taken roughly 45 days after vaccination. These TCRs come from a man between 45 and 60 years old who received an inactivated influenza vaccine.

This clonotype has only a few counts. The genes are TRBV20-1 and TRBJ2-1; 7 nucleotides agree with TRBD2. Germline V gene sequence: CDR1 DFQATT, CDR2 SNEGSKA (reference sequence). The CDR3 is made up of 16 amino acids. J lost 2 bases, V lost 3 bases, and 10 bases had no gene match. The DNA of the CDR3 is TGCAGTGCTAGGAGCTTGGCGGGAGACCCCTACAATGAGCAGTTCTTC. It codes for CSARSLAGDPYNEQFF.

The CDR3 loop reads CASSLFGGTEAFF. The CDR3 DNA reads as TGTGCCAGCAGCTTATTCGGGGGTACTGAAGCTTTCTTT. V usage is TRBV7-9 and J usage is TRBJ1-1, with D possibly being TRBD1 (5 bases). From germline, CDR1 is SEHNR and CDR2 FQNEAQ (reference sequence). Trimming shortened V by 2 bases and J by 5 bases, and 9 bases separated the two germline ends. The length of the CDR3 is 13 residues.